This T cell receptor (beta chain) came from a study of cytomegalovirus exposure and HLA in healthy donors. Study-wide findings and caveats: Rare TCR sequences dominated, though some public TCRs recurred in many donors. It was reportedly the case that the classifier diagnosed cytomegalovirus status with high specificity and sensitivity.

PCR was performed using 60 Vbeta and 13 Jbeta primers. In the original processing: A later analysis tallied 87 million or so unique TCR beta chains, some 10 million of them shared. The protocol was immunoSEQ multiplex PCR, while the TCRdb copy is restricted to in-frame clones and leaves out a portion. The V and J calls and the clone size are those of that table, but D and trimming were determined from the DNA. Among 130,000 or so clones listed, around 77% were seen once. Unmatched junction bases numbered 3, after V lost 3 bases and J lost 0 bases. This CDR3 has 16 amino acids. Germline CDR1 reads KGHSH; CDR2 reads LQKENI. A remark on this clone: Its antigen remains unknown.

As for the donors, each was a healthy bone marrow donor. The sample was PBMCs. This chain links TRBV18 with TRBJ1-3, with TRBD1 identical over 9 bases. The receptor was derived from a woman aged 55-70 years in good health and CMV-seronegative. For the CDR3, the DNA is TGTGCCAGCTCACCGGGACAGGGTTACTCTGGAAACACCATATATTTT. Its translation is CASSPGQGYSGNTIYF.